The entry that follows covers one T cell receptor beta chain sequence. The germline CDR1 and CDR2 sequences are SGHRS and YFSETQ. V dropped 1 base and J dropped 0 bases, with 11 bases sitting between them. The CDR3 contains 15 residues. Next came a second PCR, run for roughly 6 to 11 cycles, which used a sample-barcoded 5' primer along with a J-beta primer mix. Each CDR3 protein is one row after TCRdb ran MiXCR on the 5' RACE reads. Of about 510,000 distinct CDR3 sequences listed, 25% to 35% were seen once; the top ten hold roughly 3.5%. This entry belongs to a study of blood T cells in healthy people across ages. This sample was shared with a second study, whose subject was T cells of mothers and their children.

The sequence came from a boy aged 2 to 10 in good health. The J gene is TRBJ2-7, the V gene TRBV5-1; D unresolved. Sequenced material: blood. CDR3 loop: CASSLWQDASYEQYF. The DNA for the CDR3 is TGCGCCAGCAGCTTGTGGCAGGACGCCTCCTACGAGCAGTACTTC.